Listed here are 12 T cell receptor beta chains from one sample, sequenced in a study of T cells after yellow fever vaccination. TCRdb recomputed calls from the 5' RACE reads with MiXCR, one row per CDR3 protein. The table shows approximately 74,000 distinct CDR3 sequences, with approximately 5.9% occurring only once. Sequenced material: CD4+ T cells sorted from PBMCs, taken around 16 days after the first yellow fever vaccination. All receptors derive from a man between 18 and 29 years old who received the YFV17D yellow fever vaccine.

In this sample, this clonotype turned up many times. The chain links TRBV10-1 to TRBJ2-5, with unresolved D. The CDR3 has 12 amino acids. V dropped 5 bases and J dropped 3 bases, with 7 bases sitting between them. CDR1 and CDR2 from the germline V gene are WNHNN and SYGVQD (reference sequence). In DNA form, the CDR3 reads TGCGCCAGCAGTATGGGGAAAGAGACCCAGTACTTC. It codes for CASSMGKETQYF.

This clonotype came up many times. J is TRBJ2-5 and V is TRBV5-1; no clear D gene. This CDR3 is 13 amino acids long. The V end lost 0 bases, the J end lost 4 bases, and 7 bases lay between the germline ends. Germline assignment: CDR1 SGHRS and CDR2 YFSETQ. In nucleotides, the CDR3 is TGCGCCAGCAGCTTGGGACCTCCAGAGACCCAGTACTTC. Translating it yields CASSLGPPETQYF.

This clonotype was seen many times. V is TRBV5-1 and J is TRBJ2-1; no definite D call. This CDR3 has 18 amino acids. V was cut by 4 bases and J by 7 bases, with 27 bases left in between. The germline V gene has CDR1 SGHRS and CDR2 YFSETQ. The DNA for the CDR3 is TGCGCCAGCAGCCTTGTGGCGCCGGGCCTCACCATTGTGAATGAGCAGTTCTTC. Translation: CASSLVAPGLTIVNEQFF.

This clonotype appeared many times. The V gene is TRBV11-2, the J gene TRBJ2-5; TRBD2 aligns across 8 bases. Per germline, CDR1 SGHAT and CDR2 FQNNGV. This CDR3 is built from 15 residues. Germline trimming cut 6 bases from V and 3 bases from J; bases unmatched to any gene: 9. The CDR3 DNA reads TGTGCCAGCAGACAGGGCGGGGGGACCAAAGAGACCCAGTACTTC. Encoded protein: CASRQGGGTKETQYF.

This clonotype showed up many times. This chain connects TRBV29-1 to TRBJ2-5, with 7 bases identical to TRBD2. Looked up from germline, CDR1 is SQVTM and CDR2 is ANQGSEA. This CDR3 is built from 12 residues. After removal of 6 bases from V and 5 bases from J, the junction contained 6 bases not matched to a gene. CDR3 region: CSVPGTTETQYF. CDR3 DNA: TGCAGCGTCCCCGGGACTACGGAGACCCAGTACTTC.

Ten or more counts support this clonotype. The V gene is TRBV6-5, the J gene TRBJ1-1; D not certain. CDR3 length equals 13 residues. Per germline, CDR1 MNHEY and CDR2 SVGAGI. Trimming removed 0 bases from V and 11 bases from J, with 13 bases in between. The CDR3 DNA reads TGTGCCAGCAGTTACTCGATGCGGCGAGAGGCTTTCTTT. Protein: CASSYSMRREAFF.

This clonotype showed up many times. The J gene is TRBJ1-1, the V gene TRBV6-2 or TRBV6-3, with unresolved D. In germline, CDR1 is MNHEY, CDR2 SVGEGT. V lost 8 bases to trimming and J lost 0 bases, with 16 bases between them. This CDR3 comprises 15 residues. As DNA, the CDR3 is TGTGCCAGCTACCGTAGTCTGGGGTTGAACACTGAAGCTTTCTTT. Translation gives CASYRSLGLNTEAFF.

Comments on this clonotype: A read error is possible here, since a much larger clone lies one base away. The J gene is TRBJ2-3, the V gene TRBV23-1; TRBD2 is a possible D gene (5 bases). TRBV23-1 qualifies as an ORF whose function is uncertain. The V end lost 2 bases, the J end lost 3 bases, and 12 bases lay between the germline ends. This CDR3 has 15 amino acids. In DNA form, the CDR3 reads TGCGCCAGCAGTCAAGGTACCGGGGAGACAGATACGCAGTATTTT. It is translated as CASSQGTGETDTQYF.

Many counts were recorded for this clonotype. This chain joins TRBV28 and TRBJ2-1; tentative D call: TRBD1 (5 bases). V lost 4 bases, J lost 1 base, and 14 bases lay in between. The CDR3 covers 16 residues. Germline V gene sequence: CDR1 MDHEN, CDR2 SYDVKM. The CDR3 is CASSSNRRGSYNEQFF. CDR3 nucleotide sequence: TGTGCCAGCAGTTCAAATAGAAGGGGTTCCTACAATGAGCAGTTCTTC.

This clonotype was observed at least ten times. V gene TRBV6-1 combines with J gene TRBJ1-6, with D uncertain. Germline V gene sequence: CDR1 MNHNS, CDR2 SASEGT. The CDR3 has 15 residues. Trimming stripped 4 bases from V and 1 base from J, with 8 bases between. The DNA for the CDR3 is TGTGCCAGCAGTGCCGTATTGTCCTATAATTCACCCCTCCACTTT. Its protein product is CASSAVLSYNSPLHF.

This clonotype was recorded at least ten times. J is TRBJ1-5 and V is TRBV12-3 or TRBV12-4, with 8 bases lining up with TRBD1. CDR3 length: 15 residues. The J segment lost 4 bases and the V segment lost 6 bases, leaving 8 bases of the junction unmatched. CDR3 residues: CASSRGQGVNQPQHF. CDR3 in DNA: TGTGCCAGCAGCCGCGGACAGGGAGTAAATCAGCCCCAGCATTTT.

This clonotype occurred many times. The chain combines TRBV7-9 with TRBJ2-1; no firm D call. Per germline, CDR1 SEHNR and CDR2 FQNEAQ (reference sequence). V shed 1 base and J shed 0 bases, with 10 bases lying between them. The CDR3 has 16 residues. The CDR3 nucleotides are TGTGCCAGCAGCTTAGTCTCCCTCAGCTCCTACAATGAGCAGTTCTTC. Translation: CASSLVSLSSYNEQFF.